The 21 T cell receptor beta chains below all came from one sample that was sequenced in a study of molecular identifiers for immune sequencing clone quantification (dated by TCRdb to 2016 to 2019). Libraries came from PCR. The listed sequencing device is NextSeq 500. Using fastp trimming at Q25 and MiXCR clonotype assembly, TCRdb reanalyzed the public sequencing data and kept in-frame beta chains. Every CDR3 protein is listed once, alongside the most common genes and DNA of its rows. This sample comprises more than 450,000 distinct CDR3 sequences, around 23% of them detected only once. Of the sample, around 0.79% is held by the ten largest clones. Input material: naive CD8+ T cells from blood, with Jurkat cell RNA spiked in. Per the publication, the cell subset or site label means: FACS-sorted CD8+CD4-CCR7+CD45RA+ naive T cells. The receptors originated from a human donor in good health. Some libraries in this study had Jurkat cell RNA spiked in.

This clonotype was seen a few times. The genes are TRBV29-1 and TRBJ1-2, with unresolved D. This CDR3 is 16 amino acids long. The germline V and J ends were trimmed by 1 base and 4 bases, with 19 bases remaining between them. The germline CDR1 and CDR2 sequences are SQVTM and ANQGSEA. CDR3 bases: TGCAGCGTTGAAGTTAGCATCGGTTCCTATCCCTATGGCTACACCTTC. This codes for CSVEVSIGSYPYGYTF.

The V and J genes are TRBV12-3 or TRBV12-4 and TRBJ1-5; 7 positions agree with TRBD1. After removal of 3 bases from V and 6 bases from J, the junction contained 8 bases not matched to a gene. This CDR3 spans 15 amino acids. CDR3 coding DNA: TGTGCCAGCAGTTTTGGGTCAGGGGGGGGTCAGCCCCAGCATTTT. Amino acids: CASSFGSGGGQPQHF.

As for this clonotype: At one end, the junction sequence differs from germline, possibly due to a read error. This rearrangement joins TRBV11-2 to TRBJ2-3; 10 nucleotides align to TRBD2. The CDR3 extends over 16 amino acids. Germline-derived CDR1 and CDR2 are SGHAT and FQNNGV. The CDR3 is CAGSLSGGAVTDTQYF. The CDR3, as DNA: TGTGCCGGCAGCTTAAGCGGGGGGGCCGTCACAGATACGCAGTATTTT.

At least ten counts were recorded for this clonotype. The chain uses TRBV5-4 and TRBJ2-7; 9 bases fit TRBD2. The germline V gene encodes CDR1 SGHNT and CDR2 YYREEE (reference sequence). V shed 4 bases, J shed 1 base, and the junction held 6 bases outside the gene matches. This CDR3 contains 15 residues. The DNA of the CDR3 is TGTGCCAGCAGCCCATTAGCGGGAGCATCCTACGAGCAGTACTTC. It codes for CASSPLAGASYEQYF.

As regards this clonotype: A single base separates this from a much larger clone, so it may be a read error. This chain connects TRBV28 to TRBJ1-2; no definite D call. The CDR3 length is 14 residues. Germline CDR1 is MDHEN and CDR2 is SYDVKM. This CDR3 reads CASTPGIANFGYTF. The CDR3 DNA is TGTGCCAGCACCCCAGGCATTGCTAACTTTGGCTACACCTTC.

About this clonotype itself: Since a much larger clone is just one base distant, this may be a read error. The CDR3 region is CTSSGPPGQETQYF. The DNA of the CDR3 is TGTACCAGCAGCGGGCCTCCCGGCCAAGAGACCCAGTACTTC. The chain uses TRBV13 and TRBJ2-5, with TRBD2 as a possible D gene (6 bases). Germline lookup yields CDR1 PRHDT and CDR2 FYEKMQ (reference sequence). This CDR3 comprises 14 residues.

The genes are TRBV19 and TRBJ1-2; 7 bases agree with TRBD1. Germline CDR1 LNHDA, CDR2 SQIVND (reference sequence). The V and J ends lost 9 bases and 4 bases, in that order; junction bases with no gene match: 8. The CDR3 length is 13 residues. CDR3 sequence (DNA): TGTGCCAGCCACGTCCAGGGGGGCTATGGCTACACCTTC. This sequence encodes CASHVQGGYGYTF.

V usage is TRBV10-3 and J usage is TRBJ1-4, with unresolved D. V shed 3 bases and J shed 7 bases, with 15 bases lying between them. The CDR3 has 15 amino acids. Germline-derived CDR1 and CDR2 are ENHRY and SYGVKD. CDR3 DNA sequence: TGTGCCATCAGTGACTCAGGAGGGCCGGGTGAAAAACTGTTTTTT. Its protein is CAISDSGGPGEKLFF.

On this clonotype itself: This may be a read error: a much more frequent sequence differs by one nucleotide. The rearrangement links TRBV6-6 to TRBJ2-7; 12 bases line up with TRBD2. The V gene's germline CDR1 is MNHNY and CDR2 SVGAGI (reference sequence). The CDR3 contains 15 residues. The CDR3 sequence: CASRGRTSGTYEQHF. CDR3 in DNA: TGTGCCAGCAGAGGTCGGACTAGCGGGACCTACGAGCAGCACTTC.

The V gene is TRBV4-3, the J gene TRBJ1-1, with D hard to call. The germline V gene encodes CDR1 LGHNA and CDR2 YSLEER. CDR3 length: 15 amino acids. V was shortened by 0 bases and J by 1 base, with 9 bases between the two germline ends. CDR3 region: CASSQEPLWNTEAFF. The CDR3 DNA sequence: TGCGCCAGCAGCCAAGAACCCCTGTGGAACACTGAAGCTTTCTTT.

In this sample, this clonotype turned up a few times. V gene TRBV2 combines with J gene TRBJ1-1; D ambiguous. Germline-derived CDR1 and CDR2 are SNHLY and FYNNEI. The CDR3 covers 14 residues. With 7 bases removed from V and 0 bases from J, the gap between germline ends came to 12 bases. DNA for the CDR3: TGTGCCAGCAAGGCTGAGATCATGAACACTGAAGCTTTCTTT. This codes for CASKAEIMNTEAFF.

The sample holds many counts of this clonotype. The rearrangement joins TRBV5-6 to TRBJ1-1; perhaps TRBD1 as D (6 bases). Trimming took 0 bases from V and 5 from J, leaving 11 bases between them. This CDR3 spans 14 amino acids. Germline V gives CDR1 SGHDT, CDR2 YYEEEE. CDR3 region: CASSLGRGGTEAFF. CDR3 DNA: TGTGCCAGCAGCTTGGGCAGGGGCGGAACTGAAGCTTTCTTT. Together with reference TRBV5-6 and TRBJ1-1, the CDR3 gives the full variable domain: DAGVTQSPTHLIKTRGQQVTLRCSPKSGHDTVSWYQQALGQGPQFIFQYYEEEERQRGNFPDRFSGHQFPNYSSELNVNALLLGDSALYLCASSLGRGGTEAFFGQGTRLTVV.

CDR3 sequence reads: CASSWTTNTGELFF. CDR3 DNA: TGTGCCAGCAGCTGGACCACGAACACCGGGGAGCTGTTTTTT. The gene calls are TRBV5-5 and TRBJ2-2; unclear D gene. V lost 3 bases and J 0 bases, leaving 6 bases between the germline ends. Germline V gene lookup returns CDR1 SGHKS and CDR2 YYEKEE (reference sequence). This CDR3 spans 14 amino acids.

V and J are TRBV4-3 and TRBJ2-1; 11 positions agree with TRBD2. Unmatched junction bases numbered 11, after V lost 0 bases and J lost 4 bases. Looked up from germline, CDR1 is LGHNA and CDR2 is YSLEER. CDR3 size: 19 residues. The DNA of the CDR3 is TGCGCCAGCAGCCAAGATATACTAGCGGGGGCCGTTCCATACAATGAGCAGTTCTTC. Translating it yields CASSQDILAGAVPYNEQFF.

This clonotype has ten or more counts. This chain joins TRBV4-1 and TRBJ1-1; D possibly corresponds to TRBD1 (5 bases). This CDR3 is 15 amino acids long. Germline V CDR1 and CDR2: MGHRA, YSYEKL. Trimming left V 1 base short and J 2 bases short, with 11 bases between. CDR3 DNA sequence: TGCGCCAGCAGCCAAGGGTTGACAGTTAACACTGAAGCTTTCTTT. It specifies CASSQGLTVNTEAFF.

Turning to this clonotype: A single base separates this from a much larger clone, so it may be a read error. V gene TRBV7-6 combines with J gene TRBJ2-5; 8 nucleotides match TRBD2. The CDR3 totals 15 residues. Germline V lookup: CDR1 SGHVS, CDR2 FNYEAQ. The CDR3 sequence is CARSSGRGGLETQYF. CDR3 DNA: TGTGCCCGCAGCTCCGGCCGGGGGGGGCTAGAGACCCAGTACTTC.

The chain is built from TRBV3-1 and TRBJ2-2, with TRBD1 as a possible D gene (5 bases). V lost 1 base to trimming and J lost 3 bases, with 12 bases between them. The CDR3 contains 16 residues. CDR1 LGHDT and CDR2 YNNKEL come from the germline V gene (reference sequence). DNA of the CDR3: TGTGCCAGCAGCCAAGGGTGGGGCGCGCACACCGGGGAGCTGTTTTTT. It codes for CASSQGWGAHTGELFF.

V and J are TRBV11-2 and TRBJ2-1; unclear D gene. This CDR3 has 13 residues. V was pared by 0 bases and J by 8 bases, with 8 bases between. Germline loops: CDR1 SGHAT, CDR2 FQNNGV. The CDR3 DNA is TGTGCCAGCAGCTTAGAACCGCAGGATGAGCAGTTCTTC. This encodes CASSLEPQDEQFF. Supplemented by reference TRBV11-2 and TRBJ2-1, the full variable domain reads EAGVAQSPRYKIIEKRQSVAFWCNPISGHATLYWYQQILGQGPKLLIQFQNNGVVDDSQLPKDRFSAERLKGVDSTLKIQPAKLEDSAVYLCASSLEPQDEQFFGPGTRLTVL.

This clonotype was counted a single time. A much bigger clone sits one base away, suggesting this may be a read error. V and J are TRBV7-3 and TRBJ1-1, with D possibly being TRBD1 (5 bases). The V end was cut by 5 bases, the J end by 2 bases, with 15 bases between. The CDR3 sequence is 15 residues long. The germline V gene encodes CDR1 SGHTA and CDR2 FQGTGA. This CDR3 reads CASSPWGGQNTEAFF. The CDR3 DNA reads as TGTGCCAGCAGCCCCTGGGGCGGACAAAACACTGAAGCTTTCTTT. The whole variable domain, remainder taken from reference TRBV7-3 and TRBJ1-1, is GAGVSQTPSNKVTEKGKYVELRCDPISGHTALYWYRQSLGQGPEFLIYFQGTGAADDSGLPNDRFFAVRPEGSVSTLKIQRTERGDSAVYLCASSPWGGQNTEAFFGQGTRLTVV.

The chain employs TRBV5-4 and TRBJ1-1; 9 bases agree with TRBD1. This CDR3 is built from 18 residues. Germline-derived CDR1 and CDR2 are SGHNT and YYREEE (reference sequence). The J segment lost 3 bases and the V segment lost 4 bases, leaving 16 bases of the junction unmatched. This CDR3 is CASSPSPGTGRLDTEAFF. The CDR3 DNA reads TGTGCCAGCAGCCCAAGTCCCGGGACAGGGAGATTGGACACTGAAGCTTTCTTT. The complete variable domain, with remaining parts taken from reference TRBV5-4 and TRBJ1-1, reads ETGVTQSPTHLIKTRGQQVTLRCSSQSGHNTVSWYQQALGQGPQFIFQYYREEENGRGNFPPRFSGLQFPNYSSELNVNALELDDSALYLCASSPSPGTGRLDTEAFFGQGTRLTVV.

This clonotype was counted at least ten times. The chain uses TRBV7-9 and TRBJ2-7, with 7 positions matching TRBD1. The CDR3 has 15 residues. CDR1 and CDR2 (germline): SEHNR, FQNEAQ (reference sequence). J lost 1 base, V lost 5 bases, and 8 bases had no gene match. The CDR3 region has the DNA TGTGCCAGCAGCAGGGGACAGTCGGAGTCCTACGAGCAGTACTTC. Protein product: CASSRGQSESYEQYF.